The 16 T cell receptor beta chains reported below all come from one sample, sequenced in a study of metastatic and nonmetastatic thyroid tumors. TCRdb re-processed the PCR reads through MiXCR. The top ten clones hold about 21% of a sample with 3,000 to 4,000 clones, 35% to 40% of them seen once. Each patient came to thyroid surgery without any prior treatment (of any kind). The sequenced sample was adjacent normal tissue. These receptors were collected from a female donor with papillary thyroid cancer or a benign thyroid nodule (not recorded which). Some clones in this sample may be carry-over from other donors' samples.

This clone was counted a few times. The chain couples TRBV12-3 or TRBV12-4 to TRBJ2-1; 8 bases align to TRBD1. The CDR3 spans 14 residues. Trimming removed 8 bases from V and 9 bases from J; junction bases left unmatched: 12. This CDR3 is CASRLGQVVGEQFF. Written as DNA, the CDR3 is TGTGCCAGCCGTCTGGGACAGGTCGTCGGTGAGCAGTTCTTC.

In regard to this clone: This CDR3 fails to terminate in the conserved phenylalanine or tryptophan, so it likely reflects a read error. The chain employs TRBV20-1 and TRBJ2-7; TRBD2 aligns across 10 bases. The germline CDR1 and CDR2 sequences are DFQATT and SNEGSKA (reference sequence). The CDR3 length is 15 residues. Unmatched junction bases numbered 11, after V lost 6 bases and J lost 3 bases. The DNA for the CDR3 is TGCAGTGCCCGTGCCCCTAGCGGGGGTTTCTACGAGCAGTACTAC. Translating gives CSARAPSGGFYEQYY.

This rearrangement joins TRBV28 to TRBJ1-2; maybe TRBD1 (5 bases). This CDR3 contains 17 residues. Per the germline V gene, CDR1 is MDHEN and CDR2 is SYDVKM. V lost 6 bases and J 0 bases, leaving 20 bases between the germline ends. The CDR3 DNA is TGTGCCAGCAGCCCTACGGCCAGGGTAGTAGCTAACTATGGCTACACCTTC. Protein product: CASSPTARVVANYGYTF.

The chain has TRBV11-2 and TRBJ2-7; TRBD1 might be the D (6 bases). CDR1 is SGHAT and CDR2 is FQNNGV in the germline V gene. V lost 0 bases and J lost 6, with 18 bases in between. CDR3 length equals 16 residues. The CDR3 sequence: CASSLDPDSRISEQYF. The CDR3 DNA sequence: TGTGCCAGCAGCTTAGACCCGGACAGCCGAATATCCGAGCAGTACTTC.

The gene calls are TRBV5-1 and TRBJ2-3; D call uncertain. Trimming pared 4 bases from V and 1 base from J, leaving 7 bases between. Germline CDR1 is SGHRS and CDR2 is YFSETQ. This CDR3 has 13 residues. The chain's CDR3 is CASSGEGTDTQYF. CDR3 DNA: TGCGCCAGCAGCGGGGAAGGCACAGATACGCAGTATTTT.

Relative to its sample, this clone is large. The chain joins TRBV12-3 or TRBV12-4 to TRBJ2-1; 8 positions agree with TRBD2. The ends lost 6 bases at V and 2 bases at J; junction bases unmatched: 6. The CDR3 covers 15 residues. The CDR3 DNA is TGTGCCAGCAGCCGGCTAGCGGGTCCCTACAATGAGCAGTTCTTC. Its protein is CASSRLAGPYNEQFF.

This clone was recorded a few times. The chain joins TRBV2 to TRBJ2-7; 8 nucleotides agree with TRBD1. The J segment lost 4 bases and the V segment lost 8 bases, leaving 13 bases of the junction unmatched. CDR1 is SNHLY and CDR2 is FYNNEI in the germline V gene. CDR3 length equals 15 residues. CDR3 in amino acids: CASQQGTGDKYEQYF. The CDR3 coding sequence is TGTGCCAGCCAGCAAGGGACAGGCGACAAGTACGAGCAGTACTTC.

This clone was seen a handful of times. V is TRBV2 and J is TRBJ2-7, with TRBD2 as a possible D gene (6 bases). V lost 3 bases and J 4 bases, leaving 16 bases between the germline ends. Germline V gives CDR1 SNHLY, CDR2 FYNNEI. This CDR3 is 15 amino acids long. In DNA form, the CDR3 reads TGTGCCAGCAGTGATTTGCATCGACTAGTGTACGAGCAGTACTTC. Protein: CASSDLHRLVYEQYF.

This clone showed up just a few times. The chain employs TRBV6-1 and TRBJ2-7; possibly TRBD1 or TRBD2 for D (5 bases each). The CDR3 contains 17 residues. The V and J ends lost 1 base and 2 bases respectively, with 18 bases between them. In germline, CDR1 is MNHNS, CDR2 SASEGT. The CDR3 DNA reads TGTGCCAGCAGTGAAGATGGGGGTTTAGGACTTCCCTACGAGCAGTACTTC. This translates into CASSEDGGLGLPYEQYF.

This clone is labeled as large. This rearrangement joins TRBV28 to TRBJ1-6, with D hard to call. The V end was cut by 0 bases, the J end by 10 bases, with 13 bases between. Germline CDR1 and CDR2: MDHEN and SYDVKM. The CDR3 extends over 15 amino acids. The CDR3 nucleotides are TGTGCCAGCAGTTTATGGGGATCGGCAGGATCACCCCTCCACTTT. It specifies CASSLWGSAGSPLHF.

The rearrangement uses TRBV5-6 and TRBJ2-7, with TRBD2 identical over 8 bases. Germline CDR1 and CDR2: SGHDT and YYEEEE. The CDR3 runs 14 residues. J was trimmed by 1 base and V by 5 bases; bases with no gene match: 5. In DNA form, the CDR3 reads TGTGCCAGCAGAGCGGGGGACGGGTCCTACGAGCAGTACTTC. The encoded protein is CASRAGDGSYEQYF.

This chain joins TRBV5-1 and TRBJ1-1; TRBD1 is a possible D gene (5 bases). Germline V lookup: CDR1 SGHRS, CDR2 YFSETQ. The V gene lost 3 bases and the J gene lost 2 bases, with 11 bases spanning the gap. This CDR3 is built from 14 residues. CDR3 residues: CASSSAGLNTEAFF. In nucleotides, the CDR3 is TGCGCCAGCAGCTCCGCGGGACTTAACACTGAAGCTTTCTTT.

The gene calls are TRBV5-6 and TRBJ2-7; 7 nucleotides line up with TRBD1. CDR3 size: 16 residues. CDR1 and CDR2 from the germline V gene are SGHDT and YYEEEE. V lost 4 bases to trimming and J lost 1 base; unmatched junction nucleotides: 11. CDR3 in amino acids: CASSGEPGQHSYEQYF. The CDR3 nucleotides read TGTGCCAGCAGCGGCGAACCGGGACAGCATTCCTACGAGCAGTACTTC.

Remarks on this clone: The CDR3 ends on some other residue instead of the conserved phenylalanine or tryptophan, so this is likely a read error. The chain is built from TRBV27 and TRBJ1-6; the D gene is possibly TRBD1 (5 bases). The CDR3 has 16 residues. Germline loops: CDR1 MNHEY, CDR2 SMNVEV (reference sequence). In nucleotides, the CDR3 is TGTGCCCGCAGTTTACAAGTTCAGGGAGGAGTTTCACCCCTCCACCTT. Its translation is CARSLQVQGGVSPLHL.

The genes are TRBV20-1 and TRBJ1-2; no clear D. The germline V gene encodes CDR1 DFQATT and CDR2 SNEGSKA (reference sequence). Trimming left V 5 bases short and J 0 bases short, with 7 bases between. CDR3 length: 12 residues. CDR3 protein: CSAHSTNYGYTF. The CDR3 DNA sequence: TGCAGTGCTCACAGTACTAACTATGGCTACACCTTC.

Comment on this clone: A much more abundant neighbour one base away suggests this may be a read error. This sample includes further DNA sequences coding for the same CDR3. The chain combines TRBV6-1 with TRBJ1-2, with D unclear. Germline CDR1 is MNHNS and CDR2 is SASEGT. The CDR3 has 15 amino acids. Trimming left V 6 bases short and J 5 bases short, with 19 bases between. The CDR3 DNA follows: TGTGCCAGCAGAGACCATGGTCAACGCGGATATGGCTACACCTTC. Protein product: CASRDHGQRGYGYTF.